This T cell receptor beta chain was recovered during a study of CD4+ T cells in melanoma. Sequenced by immunoSEQ multiplex PCR; TCRdb stores in-frame clones only, minus some. The data show more than 20,000 clones, around 80% seen once. The CDR3 contains 15 residues. Germline CDR1 and CDR2: SGHRS and YFSETQ. V was cut by 0 bases and J by 4 bases, with 13 bases left in between. This clonotype was obtained from a human donor with melanoma. Sample: cells from a culture (not recorded whether cultured in vitro). The chain carries TRBV5-1 and TRBJ2-5, with D uncertain. CDR3 in DNA: TGCGCCAGCAGCTTGGAGTCACTAACCCTAGAGACCCAGTACTTC. Encoded protein: CASSLESLTLETQYF.